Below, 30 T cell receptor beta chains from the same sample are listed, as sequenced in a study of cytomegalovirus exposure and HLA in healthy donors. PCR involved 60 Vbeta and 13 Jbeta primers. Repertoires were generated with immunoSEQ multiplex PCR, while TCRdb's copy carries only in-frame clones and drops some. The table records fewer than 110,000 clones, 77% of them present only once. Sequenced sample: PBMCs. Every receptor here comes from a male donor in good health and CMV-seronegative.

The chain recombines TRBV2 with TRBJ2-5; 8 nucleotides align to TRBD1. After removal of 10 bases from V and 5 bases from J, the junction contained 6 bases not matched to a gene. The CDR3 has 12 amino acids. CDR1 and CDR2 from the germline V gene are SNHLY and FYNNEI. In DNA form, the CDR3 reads TGTGCCAACGGACAGGGAAGGGAGACCCAGTACTTC. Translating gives CANGQGRETQYF.

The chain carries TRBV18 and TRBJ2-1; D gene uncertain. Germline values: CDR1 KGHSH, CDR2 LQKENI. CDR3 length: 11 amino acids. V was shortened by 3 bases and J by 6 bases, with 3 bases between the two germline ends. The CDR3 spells CASSPSNEQFF. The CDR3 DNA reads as TGTGCCAGCTCACCCTCCAATGAGCAGTTCTTC.

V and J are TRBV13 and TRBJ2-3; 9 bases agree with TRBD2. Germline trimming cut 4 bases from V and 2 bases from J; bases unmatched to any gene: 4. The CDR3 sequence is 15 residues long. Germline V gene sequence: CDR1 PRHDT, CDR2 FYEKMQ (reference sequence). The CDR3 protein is CASSSPSGTTDTQYF. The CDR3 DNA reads TGTGCCAGCAGCTCGCCTAGCGGGACCACAGATACGCAGTATTTT. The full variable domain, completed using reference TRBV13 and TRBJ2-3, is AAGVIQSPRHLIKEKRETATLKCYPIPRHDTVYWYQQGPGQDPQFLISFYEKMQSDKGSIPDRFSAQQFSDYHSELNMSSLELGDSALYFCASSSPSGTTDTQYFGPGTRLTVL.

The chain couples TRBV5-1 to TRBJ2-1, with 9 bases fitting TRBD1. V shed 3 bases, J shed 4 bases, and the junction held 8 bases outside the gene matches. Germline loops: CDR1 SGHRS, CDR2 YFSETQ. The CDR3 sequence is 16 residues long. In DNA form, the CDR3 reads TGCGCCAGCAGCTCCGCCGGGACAGGGATATACAATGAGCAGTTCTTC. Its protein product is CASSSAGTGIYNEQFF.

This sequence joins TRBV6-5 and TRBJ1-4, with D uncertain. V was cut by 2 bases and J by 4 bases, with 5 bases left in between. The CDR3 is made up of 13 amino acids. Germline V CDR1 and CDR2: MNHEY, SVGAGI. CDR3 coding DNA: TGTGCCAGCAGTTACACGGTTAATGAAAAACTGTTTTTT. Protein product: CASSYTVNEKLFF.

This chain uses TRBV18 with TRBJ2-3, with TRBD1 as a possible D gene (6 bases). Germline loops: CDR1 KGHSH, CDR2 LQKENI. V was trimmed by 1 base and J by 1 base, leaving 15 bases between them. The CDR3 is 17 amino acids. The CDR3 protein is CASSPLGQTGGTDTQYF. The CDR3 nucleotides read TGTGCCAGCTCACCACTTGGACAGACGGGCGGCACAGATACGCAGTATTTT.

Written as DNA, the CDR3 is TGTGCCAGCAGCCAAGGGACAGGGTATCTCAATGAGCAGTTCTTC. Translated, it gives CASSQGTGYLNEQFF. V and J are TRBV11-3 and TRBJ2-1, with 9 bases matching TRBD1. CDR3 size: 15 residues. After removal of 5 bases from V and 6 bases from J, the junction contained 8 bases not matched to a gene. Germline CDR1 is SGHNT and CDR2 is YENEEA.

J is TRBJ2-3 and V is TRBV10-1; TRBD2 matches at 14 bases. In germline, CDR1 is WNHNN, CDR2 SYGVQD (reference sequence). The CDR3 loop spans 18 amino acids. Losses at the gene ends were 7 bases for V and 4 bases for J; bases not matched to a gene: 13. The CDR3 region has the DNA TGCGCCAGCAAACAAACCGGGACTAGCGGGAGTATGTCAGATACGCAGTATTTT. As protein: CASKQTGTSGSMSDTQYF.

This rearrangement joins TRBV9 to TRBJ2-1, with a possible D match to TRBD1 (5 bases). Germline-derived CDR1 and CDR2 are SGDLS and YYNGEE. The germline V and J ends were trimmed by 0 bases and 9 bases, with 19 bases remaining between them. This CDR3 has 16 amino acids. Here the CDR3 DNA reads TGTGCCAGCAGCGTAGCGTCCAGGGCCGGTGCCGGTGAGCAGTTCTTC. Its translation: CASSVASRAGAGEQFF.

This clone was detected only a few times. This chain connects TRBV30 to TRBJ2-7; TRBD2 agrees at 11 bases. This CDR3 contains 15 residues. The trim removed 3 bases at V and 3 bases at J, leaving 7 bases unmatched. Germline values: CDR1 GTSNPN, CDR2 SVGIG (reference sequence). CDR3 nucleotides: TGTGCCTGGAGCCGTACGGGACTAGCGGTCTACGAGCAGTACTTC. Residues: CAWSRTGLAVYEQYF.

CDR3 nucleotides: TGTGCCAGTACCCCGGACAGGGATCATACTGAAGCTTTCTTT. This gives the protein CASTPDRDHTEAFF. This sequence joins TRBV19 and TRBJ1-1; TRBD1 matches at 8 bases. V lost 7 bases, J lost 5 bases, and 9 bases stayed unmatched. CDR1 is LNHDA, CDR2 SQIVND, per germline (reference sequence). CDR3 length equals 14 residues.

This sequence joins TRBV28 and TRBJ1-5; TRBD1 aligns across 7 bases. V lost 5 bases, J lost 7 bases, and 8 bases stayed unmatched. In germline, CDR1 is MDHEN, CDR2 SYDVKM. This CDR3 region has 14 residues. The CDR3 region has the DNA TGTGCCAGCAGTCCGCCAGGGGGGCACCAGCCCCAGCATTTT. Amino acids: CASSPPGGHQPQHF.

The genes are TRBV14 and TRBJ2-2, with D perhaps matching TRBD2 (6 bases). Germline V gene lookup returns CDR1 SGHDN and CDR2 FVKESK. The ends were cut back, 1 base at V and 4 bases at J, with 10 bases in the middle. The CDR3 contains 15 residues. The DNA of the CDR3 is TGTGCCAGCAGCCAAGGCGGGGCTCGCACCGGGGAGCTGTTTTTT. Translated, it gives CASSQGGARTGELFF.

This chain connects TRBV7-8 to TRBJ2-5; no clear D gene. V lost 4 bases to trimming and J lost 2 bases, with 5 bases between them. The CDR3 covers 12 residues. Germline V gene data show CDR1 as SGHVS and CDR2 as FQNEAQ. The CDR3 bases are TGTGCCAGCAGCTCAGGACAAGAGACCCAGTACTTC. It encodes CASSSGQETQYF.

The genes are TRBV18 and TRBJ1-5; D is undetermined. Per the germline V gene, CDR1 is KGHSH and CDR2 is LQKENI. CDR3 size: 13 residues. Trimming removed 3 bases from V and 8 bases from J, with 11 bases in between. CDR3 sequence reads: CASSPIPGEPQHF. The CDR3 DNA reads TGTGCCAGCTCACCTATACCCGGTGAGCCCCAGCATTTT.

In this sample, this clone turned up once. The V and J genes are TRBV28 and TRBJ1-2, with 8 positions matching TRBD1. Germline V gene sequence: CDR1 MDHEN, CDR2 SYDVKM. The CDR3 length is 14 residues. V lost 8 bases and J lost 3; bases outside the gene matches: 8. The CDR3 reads CASEGRGRDYGYTF. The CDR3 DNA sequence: TGTGCCAGCGAGGGCAGGGGGCGAGACTATGGCTACACCTTC.

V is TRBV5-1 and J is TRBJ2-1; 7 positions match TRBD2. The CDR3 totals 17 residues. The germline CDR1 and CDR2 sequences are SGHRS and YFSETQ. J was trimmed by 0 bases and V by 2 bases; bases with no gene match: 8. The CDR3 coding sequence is TGCGCCAGCAGCTTTTCTTCTAGCGGTAGCTCCTACAATGAGCAGTTCTTC. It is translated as CASSFSSSGSSYNEQFF.

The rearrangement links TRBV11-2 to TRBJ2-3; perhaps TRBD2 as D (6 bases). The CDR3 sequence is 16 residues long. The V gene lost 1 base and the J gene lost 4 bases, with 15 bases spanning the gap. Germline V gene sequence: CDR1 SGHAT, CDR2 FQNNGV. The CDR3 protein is CASSLVGQREADTQYF. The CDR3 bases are TGTGCCAGCAGCTTAGTAGGGCAGAGGGAGGCAGATACGCAGTATTTT.

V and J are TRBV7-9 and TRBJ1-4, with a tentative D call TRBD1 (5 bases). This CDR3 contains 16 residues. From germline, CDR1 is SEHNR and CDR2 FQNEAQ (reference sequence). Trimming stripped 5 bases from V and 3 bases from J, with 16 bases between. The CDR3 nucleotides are TGTGCCAGCAGCCCCAGGACACCCCCAGCTAATGAAAAACTGTTTTTT. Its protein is CASSPRTPPANEKLFF.

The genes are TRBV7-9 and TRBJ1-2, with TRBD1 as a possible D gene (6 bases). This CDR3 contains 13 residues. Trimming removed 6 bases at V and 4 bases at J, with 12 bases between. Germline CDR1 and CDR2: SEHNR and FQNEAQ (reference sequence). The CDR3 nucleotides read TGTGCCAGCAGTGAAGGACAGAGCTATGGCTACACCTTC. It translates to CASSEGQSYGYTF.

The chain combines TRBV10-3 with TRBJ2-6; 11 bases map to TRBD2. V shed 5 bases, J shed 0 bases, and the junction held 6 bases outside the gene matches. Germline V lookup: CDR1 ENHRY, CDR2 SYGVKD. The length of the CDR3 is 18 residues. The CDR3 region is CAISPRLAGSSGANVLTF. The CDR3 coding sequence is TGTGCCATCAGTCCCCGACTAGCGGGGAGCTCTGGGGCCAACGTCCTGACTTTC.

CDR3 coding DNA: TGTGCCAGCAGCTTTCCCAGCTCCTACAATGAGCAGTTCTTC. Amino acid sequence: CASSFPSSYNEQFF. The rearrangement links TRBV7-6 to TRBJ2-1; unclear D gene. The CDR3 spans 14 residues. Germline assignment: CDR1 SGHVS and CDR2 FNYEAQ. Deletions cut 3 bases from V and 0 bases from J, with 6 bases between.

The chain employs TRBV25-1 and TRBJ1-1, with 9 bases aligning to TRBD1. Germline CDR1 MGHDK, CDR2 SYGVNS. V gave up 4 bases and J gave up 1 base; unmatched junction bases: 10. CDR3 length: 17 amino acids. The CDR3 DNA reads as TGTGCCAGCAGTGCCGGGACAGGGAGATCGAGGAACACTGAAGCTTTCTTT. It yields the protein CASSAGTGRSRNTEAFF. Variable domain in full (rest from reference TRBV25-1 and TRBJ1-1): EADIYQTPRYLVIGTGKKITLECSQTMGHDKMYWYQQDPGMELHLIHYSYGVNSTEKGDLSSESTVSRIRTEHFPLTLESARPSHTSQYLCASSAGTGRSRNTEAFFGQGTRLTVV.

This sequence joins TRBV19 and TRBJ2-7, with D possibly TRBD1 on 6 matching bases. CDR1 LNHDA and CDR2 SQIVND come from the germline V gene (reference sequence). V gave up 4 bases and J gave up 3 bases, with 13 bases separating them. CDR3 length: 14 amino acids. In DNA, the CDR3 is TGTGCCAGTAGTAAAAAACAGGGCGACTACGAGCAGTACTTC. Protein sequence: CASSKKQGDYEQYF.

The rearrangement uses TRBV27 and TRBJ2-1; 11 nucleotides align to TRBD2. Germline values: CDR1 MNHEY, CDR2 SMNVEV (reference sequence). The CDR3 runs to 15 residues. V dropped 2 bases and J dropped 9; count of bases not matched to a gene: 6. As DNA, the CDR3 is TGTGCCAGCAGTTTAGATAGCGGGAGGGGGGGTGAGCAGTTCTTC. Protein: CASSLDSGRGGEQFF.

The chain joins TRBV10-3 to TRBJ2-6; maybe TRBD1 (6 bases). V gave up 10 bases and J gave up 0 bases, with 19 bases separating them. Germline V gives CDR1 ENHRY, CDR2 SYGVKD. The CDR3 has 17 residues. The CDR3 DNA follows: TGTGCCACTTCCCCGGGACAAAAAAACTCTGGGGCCAACGTCCTGACTTTC. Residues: CATSPGQKNSGANVLTF.

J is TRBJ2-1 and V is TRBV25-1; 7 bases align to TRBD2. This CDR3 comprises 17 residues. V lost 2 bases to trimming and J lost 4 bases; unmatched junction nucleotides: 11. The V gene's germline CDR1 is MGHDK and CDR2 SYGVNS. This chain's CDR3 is CASSERGKGGNYNEQFF. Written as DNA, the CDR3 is TGTGCCAGCAGTGAAAGGGGCAAGGGAGGGAATTACAATGAGCAGTTCTTC.

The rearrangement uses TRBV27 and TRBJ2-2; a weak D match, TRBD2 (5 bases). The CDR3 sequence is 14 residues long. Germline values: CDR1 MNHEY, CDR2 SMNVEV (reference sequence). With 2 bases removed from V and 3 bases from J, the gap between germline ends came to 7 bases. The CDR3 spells CASSLADYTGELFF. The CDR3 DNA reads TGTGCCAGCAGTTTAGCGGACTACACCGGGGAGCTGTTTTTT.

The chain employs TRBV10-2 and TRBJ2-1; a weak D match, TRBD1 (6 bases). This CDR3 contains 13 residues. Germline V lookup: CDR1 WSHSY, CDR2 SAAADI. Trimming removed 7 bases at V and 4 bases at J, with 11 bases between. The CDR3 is CASNPTGYNEQFF. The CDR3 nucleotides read TGCGCCAGCAATCCGACAGGATACAATGAGCAGTTCTTC.

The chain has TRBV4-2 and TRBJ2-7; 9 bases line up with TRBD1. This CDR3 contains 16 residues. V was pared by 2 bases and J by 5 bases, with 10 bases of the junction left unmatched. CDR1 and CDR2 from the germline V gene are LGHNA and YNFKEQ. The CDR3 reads CASSQSPGQGSDEQYF. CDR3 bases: TGTGCCAGCAGCCAATCCCCGGGACAGGGTTCCGACGAGCAGTACTTC.